This T cell receptor (beta chain) appears in the sequencing data of a study of T cell responses to AZD1222 COVID-19 vaccine. Looking at the study overall: Some second doses came at about 4 weeks and others at about 12 weeks; these were pooled. Regarding the study as a whole: Repertoire collection took place solely once the T cell response had peaked. Targets within unmutated variant regions were reportedly found for nearly half of spike-specific TCRs. In a largely white British group with more females than males, clonal diversity was possibly underestimated.

The trim removed 4 bases at V and 0 bases at J, leaving 4 bases unmatched. The CDR3 has 16 amino acids. CDR1 and CDR2 from the germline V gene are SEHNR and FQNEAQ (reference sequence). Using immunoSEQ multiplex PCR, the repertoire was profiled, and TCRdb retains in-frame clones only, with some absent. The data hold 100,000 to 150,000 clones, with more than 75% observed a single time. About this clone itself: Its antigen is unidentified.

The chain couples TRBV7-9 to TRBJ2-1, with 9 nucleotides matching TRBD1. The receptor was isolated from an adult in good health. The sample in question was peripheral blood, obtained on day 0 of AZD1222 vaccination. The CDR3, as DNA: TGTGCCAGCAGCTACCGACAGGGGGGCTCCTACAATGAGCAGTTCTTC. Translation gives CASSYRQGGSYNEQFF.